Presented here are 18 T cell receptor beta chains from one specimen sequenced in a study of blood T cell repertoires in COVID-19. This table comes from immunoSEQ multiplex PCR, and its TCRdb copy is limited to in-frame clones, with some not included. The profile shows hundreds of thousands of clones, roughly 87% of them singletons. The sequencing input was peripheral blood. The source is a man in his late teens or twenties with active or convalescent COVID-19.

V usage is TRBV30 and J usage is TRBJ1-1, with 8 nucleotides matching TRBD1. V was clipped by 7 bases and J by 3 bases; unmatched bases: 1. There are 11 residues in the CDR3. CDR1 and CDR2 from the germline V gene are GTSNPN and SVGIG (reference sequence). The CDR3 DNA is TGTGCCTTACAGGGGGACACTGAAGCTTTCTTT. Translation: CALQGDTEAFF.

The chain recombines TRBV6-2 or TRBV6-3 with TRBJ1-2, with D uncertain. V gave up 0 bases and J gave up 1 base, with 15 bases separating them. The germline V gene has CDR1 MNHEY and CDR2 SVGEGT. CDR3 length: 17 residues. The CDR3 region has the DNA TGTGCCAGCAGTTACTCGGGCAGTTCGGAGGGTAACTATGGCTACACCTTC. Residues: CASSYSGSSEGNYGYTF.

This CDR3 is CASSLVGRAGGYTF. DNA of the CDR3: TGTGCCAGCAGCTTAGTAGGCAGGGCAGGTGGCTACACCTTC. The chain recombines TRBV7-2 with TRBJ1-2, with a weak D call TRBD1 (5 bases). Germline V gene lookup returns CDR1 SGHTA and CDR2 FQGNSA. The CDR3 runs 14 residues. The V end lost 1 base, the J end lost 7 bases, and 13 bases lay between the germline ends.

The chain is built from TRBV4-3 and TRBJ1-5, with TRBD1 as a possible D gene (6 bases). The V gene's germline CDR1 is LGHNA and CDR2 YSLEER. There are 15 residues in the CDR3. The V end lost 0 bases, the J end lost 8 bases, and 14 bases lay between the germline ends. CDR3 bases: TGCGCCAGCAGCCAAGATTGGGGCAGGGACAAGCCCCAGCATTTT. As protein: CASSQDWGRDKPQHF.

The CDR3 loop reads CASTEPGVDTEAFF. The CDR3 coding sequence is TGTGCCAGCACCGAACCGGGAGTCGACACTGAAGCTTTCTTT. The chain is built from TRBV5-5 and TRBJ1-1; no clear D gene. Germline values: CDR1 SGHKS, CDR2 YYEKEE (reference sequence). The CDR3 spans 14 residues. V was shortened by 6 bases and J by 3 bases, with 15 bases between the two germline ends. Using reference TRBV5-5 and TRBJ1-1 for the parts outside the CDR3, the full variable domain is DAGVTQSPTHLIKTRGQQVTLRCSPISGHKSVSWYQQVLGQGPQFIFQYYEKEERGRGNFPDRFSARQFPNYSSELNVNALLLGDSALYLCASTEPGVDTEAFFGQGTRLTVV.

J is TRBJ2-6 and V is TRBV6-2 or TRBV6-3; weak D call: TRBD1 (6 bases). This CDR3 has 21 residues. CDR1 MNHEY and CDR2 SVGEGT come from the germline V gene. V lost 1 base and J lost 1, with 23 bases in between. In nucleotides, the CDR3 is TGTGCCAGCAGTTACTGGCATGGACCGGGACAAGGCCAATCTGGGGCCAACGTCCTGACTTTC. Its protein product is CASSYWHGPGQGQSGANVLTF.

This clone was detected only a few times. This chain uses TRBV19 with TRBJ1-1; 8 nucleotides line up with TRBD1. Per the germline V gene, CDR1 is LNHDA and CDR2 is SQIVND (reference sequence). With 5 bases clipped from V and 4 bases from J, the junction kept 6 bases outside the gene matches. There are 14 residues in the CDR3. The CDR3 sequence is CASSPGQGFTEAFF. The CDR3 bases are TGTGCCAGTAGTCCTGGACAGGGCTTCACTGAAGCTTTCTTT.

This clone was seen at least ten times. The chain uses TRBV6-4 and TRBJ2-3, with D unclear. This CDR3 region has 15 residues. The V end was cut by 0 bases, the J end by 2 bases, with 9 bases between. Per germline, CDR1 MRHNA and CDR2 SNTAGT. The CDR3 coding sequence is TGTGCCAGCAGTGACTCAACAGAACCCACAGATACGCAGTATTTT. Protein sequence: CASSDSTEPTDTQYF.

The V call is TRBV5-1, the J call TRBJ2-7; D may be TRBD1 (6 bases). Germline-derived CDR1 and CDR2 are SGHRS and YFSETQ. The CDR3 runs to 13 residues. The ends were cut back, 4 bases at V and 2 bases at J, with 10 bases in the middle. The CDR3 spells CASSRDTPYEQYF. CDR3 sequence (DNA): TGCGCCAGCAGCAGGGACACCCCCTACGAGCAGTACTTC.

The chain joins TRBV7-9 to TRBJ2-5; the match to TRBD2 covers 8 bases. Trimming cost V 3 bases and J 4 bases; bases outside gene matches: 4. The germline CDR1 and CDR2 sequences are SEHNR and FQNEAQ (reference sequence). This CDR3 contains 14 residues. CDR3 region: CASSFGGDLETQYF. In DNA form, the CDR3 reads TGTGCCAGCAGCTTCGGGGGGGATCTAGAGACCCAGTACTTC.

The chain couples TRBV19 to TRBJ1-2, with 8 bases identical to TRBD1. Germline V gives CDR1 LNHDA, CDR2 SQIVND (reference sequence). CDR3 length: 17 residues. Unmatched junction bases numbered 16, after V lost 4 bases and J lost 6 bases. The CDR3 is CASSTGQGAISTNGYTF. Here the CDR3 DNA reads TGTGCCAGTAGTACCGGACAGGGCGCTATCTCAACAAATGGCTACACCTTC.

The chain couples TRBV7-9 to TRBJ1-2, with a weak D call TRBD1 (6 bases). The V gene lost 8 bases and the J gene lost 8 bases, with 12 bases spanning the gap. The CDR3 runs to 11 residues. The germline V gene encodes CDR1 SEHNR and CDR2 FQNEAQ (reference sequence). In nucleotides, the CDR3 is TGTGCCAGCGACAGGCTAAGGGGCTACACCTTC. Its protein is CASDRLRGYTF.

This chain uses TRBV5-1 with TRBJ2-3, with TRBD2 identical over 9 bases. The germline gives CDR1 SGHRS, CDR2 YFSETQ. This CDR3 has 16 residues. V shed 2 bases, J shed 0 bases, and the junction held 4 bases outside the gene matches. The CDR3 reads CASSLGLAPSTDTQYF. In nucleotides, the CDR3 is TGCGCCAGCAGCTTAGGACTAGCGCCAAGCACAGATACGCAGTATTTT.

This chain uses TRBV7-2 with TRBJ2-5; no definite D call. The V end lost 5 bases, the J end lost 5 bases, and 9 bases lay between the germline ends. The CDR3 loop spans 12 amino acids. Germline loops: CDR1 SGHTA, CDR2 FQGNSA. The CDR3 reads CASSRPLETQYF. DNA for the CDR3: TGTGCCAGCAGCCGTCCGTTGGAGACCCAGTACTTC.

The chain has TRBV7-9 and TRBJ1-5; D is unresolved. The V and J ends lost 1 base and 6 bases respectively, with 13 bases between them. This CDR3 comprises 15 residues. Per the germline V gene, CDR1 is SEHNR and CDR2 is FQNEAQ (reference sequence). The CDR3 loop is CASSLGGEGIQPQHF. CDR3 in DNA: TGTGCCAGCAGCTTAGGTGGGGAGGGTATTCAGCCCCAGCATTTT.

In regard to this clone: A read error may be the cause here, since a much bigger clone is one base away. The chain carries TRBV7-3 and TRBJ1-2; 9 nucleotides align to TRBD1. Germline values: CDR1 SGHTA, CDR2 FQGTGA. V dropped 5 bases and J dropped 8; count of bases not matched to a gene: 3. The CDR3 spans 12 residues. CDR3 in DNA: TGTGCCAGCAGCGGGACAGGGAGCGGCTACACCTTC. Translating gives CASSGTGSGYTF.

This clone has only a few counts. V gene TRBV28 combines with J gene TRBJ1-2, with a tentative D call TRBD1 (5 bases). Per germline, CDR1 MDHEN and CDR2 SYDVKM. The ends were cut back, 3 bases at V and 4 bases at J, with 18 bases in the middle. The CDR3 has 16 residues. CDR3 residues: CASSFGGRGRGYGYTF. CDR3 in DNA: TGTGCCAGCAGTTTCGGGGGACGGGGACGAGGCTATGGCTACACCTTC.

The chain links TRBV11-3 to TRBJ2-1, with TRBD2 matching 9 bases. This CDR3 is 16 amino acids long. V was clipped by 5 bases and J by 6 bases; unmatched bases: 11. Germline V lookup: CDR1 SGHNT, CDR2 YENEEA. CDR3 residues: CASSPYSAGGGNEQFF. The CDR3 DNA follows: TGTGCCAGCAGCCCCTATAGCGCGGGAGGGGGCAATGAGCAGTTCTTC.